Presented here are 29 T cell receptor beta chains from one specimen sequenced in a study of blood T cell repertoires in COVID-19. The table came from immunoSEQ multiplex PCR; TCRdb's copy has only in-frame clones and leaves some out. The table shows around 140,000 clones, with around 89% occurring only once. The source material was peripheral blood. Source of these receptors: a man between 60 and 70 years old with active or convalescent COVID-19.

V usage is TRBV12-3 or TRBV12-4 and J usage is TRBJ1-2; 7 bases match TRBD1. The CDR3 has 13 amino acids. V dropped 6 bases and J dropped 6; count of bases not matched to a gene: 7. The CDR3 spells CASSLGQANGYTF. The CDR3 DNA is TGTGCCAGCAGCCTCGGACAGGCAAATGGCTACACCTTC.

V and J are TRBV4-1 and TRBJ2-5, with 8 bases aligning to TRBD2. The CDR3 consists of 15 residues. Looked up from germline, CDR1 is MGHRA and CDR2 is YSYEKL. Losses at the gene ends were 2 bases for V and 7 bases for J; bases not matched to a gene: 9. The CDR3 DNA sequence: TGCGCCAGCAGCCAACTCAGCAGGGCGGGAGGGACCCAGTACTTC. Translated, it gives CASSQLSRAGGTQYF.

The genes are TRBV11-2 and TRBJ2-2, with TRBD2 matching 9 bases. J was trimmed by 5 bases and V by 4 bases; bases with no gene match: 8. Germline CDR1 SGHAT, CDR2 FQNNGV. The CDR3 extends over 16 amino acids. The CDR3 is CASSSSSGVRTGELFF. The CDR3 coding sequence is TGTGCCAGCAGCTCCTCTAGCGGGGTGAGGACCGGGGAGCTGTTTTTT.

This sequence joins TRBV6-5 and TRBJ1-5; no firm D call. Germline V gene lookup returns CDR1 MNHEY and CDR2 SVGAGI. This CDR3 contains 14 residues. Trimming took 6 bases from V and 2 from J, leaving 11 bases between them. CDR3 sequence (DNA): TGTGCCAGCAGCCAAGACATGGGCAATCAGCCCCAGCATTTT. Amino acids: CASSQDMGNQPQHF.

This sequence joins TRBV7-2 and TRBJ2-3, with 7 bases that match TRBD2. The ends lost 10 bases at V and 9 bases at J; junction bases unmatched: 13. Germline V gene data show CDR1 as SGHTA and CDR2 as FQGNSA. This CDR3 is 13 amino acids long. The CDR3 DNA reads as TGTGCCACAGGCGGGGGACTTCCCTTAACGCAGTATTTT. Translating it yields CATGGGLPLTQYF.

The rearrangement uses TRBV7-2 and TRBJ2-1; 10 bases align to TRBD2. Unmatched junction bases numbered 3, after V lost 1 base and J lost 9 bases. CDR1 SGHTA and CDR2 FQGNSA come from the germline V gene. The CDR3 sequence is 14 residues long. The CDR3 DNA reads TGTGCCAGCAGCTTAGGCCTAGCGGGAGTTGAGCAGTTCTTC. Its protein product is CASSLGLAGVEQFF.

The chain carries TRBV4-2 and TRBJ1-2; a weak D match, TRBD1 (5 bases). The CDR3 spans 13 residues. V was trimmed by 1 base and J by 10 bases, leaving 13 bases between them. Looked up from germline, CDR1 is LGHNA and CDR2 is YNFKEQ. CDR3 sequence: CASSQGGPSDYTF. DNA of the CDR3: TGTGCCAGCAGCCAAGGGGGCCCTTCTGACTACACCTTC.

The chain uses TRBV7-9 and TRBJ2-5, with 9 bases that match TRBD1. The CDR3 is 16 amino acids. The J segment lost 2 bases and the V segment lost 3 bases, leaving 7 bases of the junction unmatched. Germline V gives CDR1 SEHNR, CDR2 FQNEAQ (reference sequence). The CDR3 loop reads CASSFPGTGLQETQYF. DNA for the CDR3: TGTGCCAGCAGCTTCCCCGGGACAGGGCTGCAAGAGACCCAGTACTTC.

The rearrangement links TRBV4-2 to TRBJ1-4; D call uncertain. Trimming shortened V by 2 bases and J by 5 bases, and 6 bases separated the two germline ends. The CDR3 covers 13 residues. The germline V gene has CDR1 LGHNA and CDR2 YNFKEQ. The CDR3 spells CASSQQENEKLFF. As DNA, the CDR3 is TGTGCCAGCAGCCAACAGGAAAATGAAAAACTGTTTTTT.

This rearrangement joins TRBV5-5 to TRBJ1-1; 8 bases map to TRBD1. Germline V gene data show CDR1 as SGHKS and CDR2 as YYEKEE (reference sequence). Trimming at V came to 3 bases and at J to 1 base, leaving 5 bases not matched to a gene. The length of the CDR3 is 15 residues. Here the CDR3 DNA reads TGTGCCAGCAGCTCCTACAGGGGGTCGAACACTGAAGCTTTCTTT. This gives the protein CASSSYRGSNTEAFF.

This rearrangement joins TRBV9 to TRBJ2-7; 9 bases are shared with TRBD1. The V gene's germline CDR1 is SGDLS and CDR2 YYNGEE. Germline trimming cut 4 bases from V and 0 bases from J; bases unmatched to any gene: 11. This CDR3 region has 17 residues. In DNA form, the CDR3 reads TGTGCCAGCAGCCCTCACCCCGGGACAGGGTACTCCTACGAGCAGTACTTC. Its protein product is CASSPHPGTGYSYEQYF.

V and J are TRBV18 and TRBJ2-7; 8 bases fit TRBD2. CDR3 length: 15 residues. Germline V gives CDR1 KGHSH, CDR2 LQKENI. Trimming removed 4 bases from V and 6 bases from J; junction bases left unmatched: 11. The CDR3 loop is CASSRPAGEVGEQYF. The CDR3 DNA sequence: TGTGCCAGCTCACGCCCAGCGGGAGAAGTGGGCGAGCAGTACTTC.

The genes are TRBV4-2 and TRBJ2-1; 8 bases agree with TRBD2. Germline CDR1 LGHNA, CDR2 YNFKEQ. This CDR3 is 16 amino acids long. Germline trimming cut 0 bases from V and 9 bases from J; bases unmatched to any gene: 10. Here the CDR3 DNA reads TGTGCCAGCAGCCAAGATTTGGCGGGAGGAGGGGGTGAGCAGTTCTTC. Encoded protein: CASSQDLAGGGGEQFF.

This sequence joins TRBV19 and TRBJ2-5; TRBD1 matches at 8 bases. This CDR3 spans 15 amino acids. V shed 6 bases, J shed 1 base, and the junction held 7 bases outside the gene matches. Germline V gene data show CDR1 as LNHDA and CDR2 as SQIVND (reference sequence). The CDR3 spells CASRAGGLGQETQYF. CDR3 sequence (DNA): TGTGCCAGTAGAGCAGGGGGCCTAGGCCAAGAGACCCAGTACTTC.

This chain joins TRBV7-6 and TRBJ2-1, with no clear D. V lost 4 bases, J lost 7 bases, and 8 bases lay in between. This CDR3 has 12 residues. Germline V gene lookup returns CDR1 SGHVS and CDR2 FNYEAQ. This chain's CDR3 is CASSSQWNEQFF. For the CDR3, the DNA is TGTGCCAGCAGCTCGCAGTGGAATGAGCAGTTCTTC.

The V call is TRBV5-1, the J call TRBJ2-3; D perhaps matches TRBD1 (5 bases). The CDR3 consists of 15 residues. The germline CDR1 and CDR2 sequences are SGHRS and YFSETQ. The V end was cut by 0 bases, the J end by 6 bases, with 14 bases between. Here the CDR3 DNA reads TGCGCCAGCAGCTTGGGCATAACAGGAGCGGATACGCAGTATTTT. This sequence encodes CASSLGITGADTQYF.

V usage is TRBV4-2 and J usage is TRBJ2-1; D gene uncertain. The germline gives CDR1 LGHNA, CDR2 YNFKEQ. The CDR3 consists of 14 residues. V dropped 0 bases and J dropped 10 bases, with 13 bases sitting between them. CDR3 in DNA: TGTGCCAGCAGCCAAGAGTGGTCGAAGCGCGAGCAGTTCTTC. Encoded protein: CASSQEWSKREQFF.

This clone was detected only once. The chain has TRBV6-1 and TRBJ1-4; no firm D call. Trimming took off 0 bases at V and 0 bases at J, with 11 bases between the two ends. The CDR3 sequence is 17 residues long. Germline V gene lookup returns CDR1 MNHNS and CDR2 SASEGT. The CDR3 DNA reads as TGTGCCAGCAGTGAAGCGGCCAGGATGGCAACTAATGAAAAACTGTTTTTT. Protein product: CASSEAARMATNEKLFF.

This chain joins TRBV4-1 and TRBJ2-5; 7 bases fit TRBD2. The V segment lost 3 bases and the J segment 2 bases; nucleotides outside the gene matches: 6. The length of the CDR3 is 15 residues. CDR1 is MGHRA and CDR2 is YSYEKL in the germline V gene. Here the CDR3 DNA reads TGCGCCAGCAGCCATCTCGGGACTAAACAAGAGACCCAGTACTTC. It encodes CASSHLGTKQETQYF.

The CDR3 DNA reads as TGTGCCAGCAGTTTGTTTACAGGGGGATTGGACGAGCAGTACTTC. Protein product: CASSLFTGGLDEQYF. The rearrangement uses TRBV28 and TRBJ2-7, with 8 positions matching TRBD1. The V segment lost 3 bases and the J segment 5 bases; nucleotides outside the gene matches: 9. The length of the CDR3 is 15 residues. Germline CDR1 is MDHEN and CDR2 is SYDVKM.

The rearrangement links TRBV5-5 to TRBJ2-5; D might be TRBD2 (5 bases). Germline CDR1 SGHKS, CDR2 YYEKEE (reference sequence). This CDR3 region has 13 residues. Trimming took 0 bases from V and 4 from J, leaving 7 bases between them. In DNA form, the CDR3 reads TGTGCCAGCAGCTTGGGACGGGGAGAGACCCAGTACTTC. Translation: CASSLGRGETQYF.

This chain joins TRBV2 and TRBJ2-5; possibly TRBD2 for D (6 bases). This CDR3 region has 16 residues. Germline V lookup: CDR1 SNHLY, CDR2 FYNNEI. The V end lost 2 bases, the J end lost 2 bases, and 15 bases lay between the germline ends. Here the CDR3 reads CASSETLAELQETQYF. CDR3 sequence (DNA): TGTGCCAGCAGTGAAACACTAGCAGAATTGCAAGAGACCCAGTACTTC.

CDR3 sequence (DNA): TGTGCCAGCAGCGCGGGACTAGCGGGACTCAATGAGCAGTTCTTC. It codes for CASSAGLAGLNEQFF. This chain uses TRBV6-1 with TRBJ2-1; 13 nucleotides line up with TRBD2. The CDR3 contains 15 residues. Trimming cost V 6 bases and J 6 bases; bases outside gene matches: 5. The germline V gene has CDR1 MNHNS and CDR2 SASEGT.

V is TRBV27 and J is TRBJ1-2; 8 nucleotides align to TRBD1. CDR3 length: 16 amino acids. Germline V gene lookup returns CDR1 MNHEY and CDR2 SMNVEV (reference sequence). Trimming removed 5 bases from V and 4 bases from J; junction bases left unmatched: 12. CDR3 bases: TGTGCCAGCAGTGGGGGACAGGACTTTTTCCTCTATGGCTACACCTTC. Residues: CASSGGQDFFLYGYTF.

This sequence joins TRBV6-2 or TRBV6-3 and TRBJ2-5; 8 bases are shared with TRBD1. The V gene end was trimmed by 0 bases and the J gene end by 5 bases; junction bases not matched to a gene: 8. Germline CDR1 and CDR2: MNHEY and SVGEGT. The CDR3 consists of 16 residues. The chain's CDR3 is CASSYSGRGRSETQYF. The CDR3 DNA reads TGTGCCAGCAGTTACTCCGGCAGGGGGCGCAGTGAGACCCAGTACTTC.

The chain carries TRBV5-6 and TRBJ2-7, with 9 bases lining up with TRBD2. V shed 4 bases and J 6 bases; nucleotides not matched to a gene: 8. The germline V gene has CDR1 SGHDT and CDR2 YYEEEE. The CDR3 totals 14 residues. Here the CDR3 reads CASSRWAAGGEQYF. CDR3 nucleotides: TGTGCCAGCAGCCGATGGGCAGCGGGAGGCGAGCAGTACTTC.

This clone was seen just once. The chain joins TRBV25-1 to TRBJ2-7; tentatively, D is TRBD1 (6 bases). The CDR3 spans 14 residues. Trimming stripped 3 bases from V and 5 bases from J, with 14 bases between. Germline V CDR1 and CDR2: MGHDK, SYGVNS. CDR3 sequence: CASSDYRESHEQYF. Here the CDR3 DNA reads TGTGCCAGCAGTGATTACAGGGAAAGCCACGAGCAGTACTTC.

V and J are TRBV6-5 and TRBJ2-1, with 9 bases identical to TRBD1. CDR1 and CDR2 from the germline V gene are MNHEY and SVGAGI. The CDR3 has 15 amino acids. The J segment lost 8 bases and the V segment lost 0 bases, leaving 5 bases of the junction unmatched. CDR3 amino acids: CASSYSTGGWYEQFF. The DNA of the CDR3 is TGTGCCAGCAGTTACTCGACAGGGGGGTGGTATGAGCAGTTCTTC.

CDR3 sequence reads: CASSLGRLADTDTQYF. CDR3 bases: TGTGCCAGCAGCTTAGGGCGACTAGCGGACACAGATACGCAGTATTTT. The chain joins TRBV7-2 to TRBJ2-3; 9 bases map to TRBD2. The V and J ends lost 1 base and 2 bases, in that order; junction bases with no gene match: 4. Germline V gene lookup returns CDR1 SGHTA and CDR2 FQGNSA. CDR3 length: 16 amino acids.